What follows are 27 T cell receptor beta chains derived from one specimen sequenced in a study of CD8 T cells in Susac syndrome (dated by TCRdb to about 2019). Libraries were prepared through the immunoSEQ multiplex PCR assay. RNA was extracted using the RNeasy kit, and roughly 0.5 to 1 microgram was reverse transcribed with random hexamers. The public reads were run again by TCRdb, first through fastp at Q25 and then through MiXCR, and only productive beta chains were kept. Every entry covers one CDR3 protein and lists the most common genes and DNA from its rows. The sample yields fewer than 200,000 distinct CDR3 sequences; 85% to 95% were counted once. 0.15% to 0.2% of the sample comes from the top ten. Sequencing was performed on CD8+ T cells from PBMCs. These receptors were collected from a human donor with multiple sclerosis.

The chain joins TRBV5-1 to TRBJ2-5; D is unclear. Trimming cost V 2 bases and J 5 bases, with 13 bases left between them. Germline CDR1 reads SGHRS; CDR2 reads YFSETQ. This CDR3 comprises 14 residues. CDR3 sequence reads: CASSLMGLLETQYF. The CDR3 nucleotides read TGCGCCAGCAGCTTAATGGGTCTGTTGGAGACCCAGTACTTC. Based on the CDR3 plus reference TRBV5-1 and TRBJ2-5, the full variable domain is KAGVTQTPRYLIKTRGQQVTLSCSPISGHRSVSWYQQTPGQGLQFLFEYFSETQRNKGNFPGRFSGRQFSNSRSEMNVSTLELGDSALYLCASSLMGLLETQYFGPGTRLLVL.

The rearrangement joins TRBV7-9 to TRBJ2-1; 14 nucleotides agree with TRBD2. V shed 4 bases and J 10 bases; nucleotides not matched to a gene: 9. Germline V gene data show CDR1 as SEHNR and CDR2 as FQNEAQ (reference sequence). This CDR3 comprises 16 residues. CDR3 amino acids: CASSWGLAGVPGEQFF. CDR3 DNA: TGTGCCAGCAGCTGGGGACTAGCGGGAGTCCCTGGGGAGCAGTTCTTC.

This chain joins TRBV4-1 and TRBJ2-7; no reliable D call. The CDR3 length is 13 residues. The V end lost 2 bases, the J end lost 1 base, and 6 bases lay between the germline ends. CDR1 is MGHRA, CDR2 YSYEKL, per germline. DNA for the CDR3: TGCGCCAGCAGCCAACGGCGGTCCTACGAGCAGTACTTC. This codes for CASSQRRSYEQYF.

The chain employs TRBV28 and TRBJ1-1; no reliable D call. Germline loops: CDR1 MDHEN, CDR2 SYDVKM. V was trimmed by 1 base and J by 4 bases, leaving 10 bases between them. This CDR3 is 14 amino acids long. The CDR3 DNA sequence: TGTGCCAGCAGTTTATCTACCCGTGGCACTGAAGCTTTCTTT. Its translation is CASSLSTRGTEAFF.

The chain employs TRBV9 and TRBJ1-2; 8 nucleotides agree with TRBD1. From germline, CDR1 is SGDLS and CDR2 YYNGEE. This CDR3 region has 18 residues. V was clipped by 0 bases and J by 3 bases; unmatched bases: 13. CDR3 DNA: TGTGCCAGCAGCGTAGACCCGATTTTGGACAGGGTTCACTATGGCTACACCTTC. It yields the protein CASSVDPILDRVHYGYTF.

V usage is TRBV13 and J usage is TRBJ2-2, with 9 bases matching TRBD2. Germline CDR1 and CDR2: PRHDT and FYEKMQ (reference sequence). The V and J ends lost 5 bases and 4 bases, in that order; junction bases with no gene match: 5. The CDR3 has 15 amino acids. CDR3 sequence: CASSAPGLATGELFF. The CDR3 nucleotides read TGTGCCAGCAGCGCGCCGGGACTAGCCACCGGGGAGCTGTTTTTT.

The chain combines TRBV11-2 with TRBJ2-3; maybe TRBD2 (6 bases). Trimming took off 4 bases at V and 3 bases at J, with 11 bases between the two ends. CDR1 is SGHAT, CDR2 FQNNGV, per germline. The CDR3 totals 14 residues. CDR3 nucleotide sequence: TGTGCCAGCAGCTGGGGGAGCGGGACAGATACGCAGTATTTT. It codes for CASSWGSGTDTQYF.

Only one count was recorded for this clonotype. This chain uses TRBV20-1 with TRBJ2-3; maybe TRBD2 (6 bases). The CDR3 loop spans 19 amino acids. With 0 bases removed from V and 6 bases from J, the gap between germline ends came to 28 bases. CDR1 and CDR2 (germline): DFQATT, SNEGSKA (reference sequence). In DNA form, the CDR3 reads TGCAGTGCTAGAGAGGGGAGAGGAGGGGTACGGTCCTACACTGATACGCAGTATTTT. Translating it yields CSAREGRGGVRSYTDTQYF.

V is TRBV15 and J is TRBJ2-1; D call uncertain. The CDR3 is 13 residues long. Trimming removed 1 base from V and 7 bases from J, with 8 bases in between. From germline, CDR1 is LNHNV and CDR2 YYDKDF (reference sequence). The CDR3 loop is CATSRVSENEQFF. The DNA of the CDR3 is TGTGCCACCAGCAGAGTTTCGGAGAATGAGCAGTTCTTC.

The chain links TRBV12-3 or TRBV12-4 to TRBJ1-2; TRBD1 matches 8 bases. CDR3 length: 15 amino acids. With 6 bases clipped from V and 3 bases from J, the junction kept 9 bases outside the gene matches. CDR3 amino acids: CASSDAGGAYYGYTF. CDR3 sequence (DNA): TGTGCCAGCAGCGACGCAGGGGGCGCGTACTATGGCTACACCTTC.

This chain joins TRBV7-9 and TRBJ2-7, with D unclear. V gave up 4 bases and J gave up 7 bases, with 11 bases separating them. CDR1 and CDR2 (germline): SEHNR, FQNEAQ (reference sequence). This CDR3 spans 12 amino acids. Here the CDR3 DNA reads TGTGCCAGCAGCTCCCCATTGGGAGAGCAGTACTTC. Protein: CASSSPLGEQYF.

This chain uses TRBV13 with TRBJ2-4, with 9 bases lining up with TRBD2. The germline V gene has CDR1 PRHDT and CDR2 FYEKMQ (reference sequence). J gave up 6 bases and V 4 bases, and 4 bases lay outside the gene matches. The CDR3 runs to 14 residues. Here the CDR3 DNA reads TGTGCCAGCAGCTCCCTTAGCGGGGGAAACATTCAGTACTTC. This gives the protein CASSSLSGGNIQYF.

This clonotype came up a few times. The chain is built from TRBV2 and TRBJ2-7; D is unresolved. V lost 8 bases and J lost 2, with 7 bases in between. Per the germline V gene, CDR1 is SNHLY and CDR2 is FYNNEI. This CDR3 contains 11 residues. CDR3 sequence (DNA): TGTGCCAGCGTTGGGGCCTACGAGCAGTACTTC. Its translation is CASVGAYEQYF.

The V call is TRBV29-1, the J call TRBJ2-7; 7 bases line up with TRBD2. The V segment lost 3 bases and the J segment 0 bases; nucleotides outside the gene matches: 8. The CDR3 spans 15 residues. Germline V gene sequence: CDR1 SQVTM, CDR2 ANQGSEA. In nucleotides, the CDR3 is TGCAGCGTTGAGACCGGGACTACTAGCTCCTACGAGCAGTACTTC. This sequence encodes CSVETGTTSSYEQYF.

This sequence joins TRBV6-5 and TRBJ1-2, with 9 bases lining up with TRBD1. CDR1 and CDR2 (germline): MNHEY, SVGAGI. The CDR3 is made up of 14 amino acids. J lost 4 bases, V lost 2 bases, and 2 bases had no gene match. CDR3 amino acids: CASSYGDRVYGYTF. CDR3 sequence (DNA): TGTGCCAGCAGTTACGGGGACAGGGTCTATGGCTACACCTTC.

J is TRBJ2-5 and V is TRBV13, with TRBD2 matching over 10 bases. Germline V lookup: CDR1 PRHDT, CDR2 FYEKMQ (reference sequence). This CDR3 spans 14 amino acids. The junction had 4 bases not matched to a gene; V was cut back by 5 bases and J by 4 bases. Here the CDR3 reads CASSPSGRRETQYF. Written as DNA, the CDR3 is TGTGCCAGCAGCCCTAGCGGGAGAAGAGAGACCCAGTACTTC.

This rearrangement joins TRBV5-6 to TRBJ2-3; TRBD2 is a possible D gene (5 bases). V lost 2 bases to trimming and J lost 2 bases, with 12 bases between them. The CDR3 has 15 residues. Germline CDR1 reads SGHDT; CDR2 reads YYEEEE. The CDR3 nucleotides read TGTGCCAGCAGCTTCGGACTCACCATCACAGATACGCAGTATTTT. Its translation: CASSFGLTITDTQYF.

The rearrangement links TRBV11-2 to TRBJ1-6; possible D gene TRBD1, 6 bases. This CDR3 has 14 amino acids. Trimming took off 6 bases at V and 6 bases at J, with 12 bases between the two ends. CDR1 is SGHAT, CDR2 FQNNGV, per germline. The CDR3 DNA reads as TGTGCCAGCAGGATCCCCAGGGGTAATTCACCCCTCCACTTT. It is translated as CASRIPRGNSPLHF. Supplemented by reference TRBV11-2 and TRBJ1-6, the full variable domain reads EAGVAQSPRYKIIEKRQSVAFWCNPISGHATLYWYQQILGQGPKLLIQFQNNGVVDDSQLPKDRFSAERLKGVDSTLKIQPAKLEDSAVYLCASRIPRGNSPLHFGNGTRLTVT.

The CDR3 nucleotides are TGTGCCTGGAGTCCGGGGACTGGGATATACGAGCAGTACTTC. Translation: CAWSPGTGIYEQYF. The chain joins TRBV30 to TRBJ2-7; perhaps TRBD2 as D (6 bases). Germline V gene lookup returns CDR1 GTSNPN and CDR2 SVGIG (reference sequence). Trimming cost V 2 bases and J 4 bases, with 15 bases left between them. The CDR3 has 14 amino acids.

V usage is TRBV5-6 and J usage is TRBJ2-7; no clear D gene. Germline V CDR1 and CDR2: SGHDT, YYEEEE. CDR3 length: 15 residues. V lost 0 bases, J lost 2 bases, and 12 bases lay in between. For the CDR3, the DNA is TGTGCCAGCAGCTTGGTACTCTCTGGCCCCTACGAGCAGTACTTC. Residues: CASSLVLSGPYEQYF.

V usage is TRBV10-3 and J usage is TRBJ1-2; 10 bases map to TRBD1. J gave up 2 bases and V 11 bases, and 8 bases lay outside the gene matches. Germline V lookup: CDR1 ENHRY, CDR2 SYGVKD. This CDR3 comprises 14 residues. In DNA form, the CDR3 reads TGTGCCTCGGGACAGGGGATTTCCAACTATGGCTACACCTTC. Translation gives CASGQGISNYGYTF.

The chain combines TRBV20-1 with TRBJ2-7; the D gene is possibly TRBD1 (6 bases). The length of the CDR3 is 15 residues. Germline CDR1 DFQATT, CDR2 SNEGSKA (reference sequence). V gave up 0 bases and J gave up 0 bases, with 12 bases separating them. CDR3 region: CSARDGVRGSYEQYF. The CDR3 region has the DNA TGCAGTGCTAGAGACGGAGTCAGGGGCTCCTACGAGCAGTACTTC.

The chain couples TRBV5-1 to TRBJ2-1; 12 bases are a match to TRBD2. Germline assignment: CDR1 SGHRS and CDR2 YFSETQ. With 4 bases clipped from V and 9 bases from J, the junction kept 14 bases outside the gene matches. The length of the CDR3 is 17 residues. The CDR3 protein is CASSPRLAGAPPSEQFF. The CDR3 coding sequence is TGCGCCAGCAGCCCGCGACTAGCGGGAGCCCCACCTAGTGAGCAGTTCTTC. The whole variable domain, remainder taken from reference TRBV5-1 and TRBJ2-1, is KAGVTQTPRYLIKTRGQQVTLSCSPISGHRSVSWYQQTPGQGLQFLFEYFSETQRNKGNFPGRFSGRQFSNSRSEMNVSTLELGDSALYLCASSPRLAGAPPSEQFFGPGTRLTVL.

The chain joins TRBV20-1 to TRBJ2-7, with a weak D call TRBD2 (7 bases). Trimming cost V 3 bases and J 4 bases, with 13 bases left between them. This CDR3 is 13 amino acids long. CDR1 is DFQATT and CDR2 is SNEGSKA in the germline V gene (reference sequence). DNA for the CDR3: TGCAGTGCTAGTCGGGGGGCTGCGTACGAGCAGTACTTC. Protein product: CSASRGAAYEQYF.

The chain uses TRBV5-1 and TRBJ2-7, with D unclear. V lost 0 bases, J lost 0 bases, and 7 bases lay in between. The CDR3 is 14 amino acids. Germline assignment: CDR1 SGHRS and CDR2 YFSETQ. The CDR3 protein is CASSLVQSSYEQYF. The CDR3 DNA reads as TGCGCCAGCAGCTTGGTTCAGAGCTCCTACGAGCAGTACTTC.

The rearrangement joins TRBV29-1 to TRBJ1-1, with 9 bases lining up with TRBD1. CDR1 SQVTM and CDR2 ANQGSEA come from the germline V gene. The ends lost 5 bases at V and 6 bases at J; junction bases unmatched: 10. The CDR3 loop spans 14 amino acids. CDR3 bases: TGCAGCGTTCCCAGGACAGGGGATAACTCTGAAGCTTTCTTT. It translates to CSVPRTGDNSEAFF.

The V and J genes are TRBV27 and TRBJ1-6; no firm D call. The CDR3 is 13 residues long. Trimming left V 5 bases short and J 7 bases short, with 9 bases between. The germline V gene has CDR1 MNHEY and CDR2 SMNVEV (reference sequence). DNA for the CDR3: TGTGCCAGCAGTCCCACTCTAAATTCACCCCTCCACTTT. This codes for CASSPTLNSPLHF.